A single T cell receptor (beta chain) is shown here with its context. No antigen is known for it. Base-call qualities are not available, and no considerably larger clone is one nucleotide away. The germline V gene yields MDHEN for CDR1 and SYDVKM for CDR2. For this chain, trimming is 3 bases at the V end and 5 bases at the J end, and the number of junction bases without a gene match is 7. The CDR3 runs 15 residues from the cysteine to the phenylalanine. Only the CDR3 region is kept as DNA, spanning 45 bases read in frame from base 1. The immunoSEQ Assay was used to sequence TCRbeta CDR3 regions. After extraction, genomic DNA underwent amplification by bias-controlled multiplex PCR, followed by high-throughput sequencing. Under the source paper's analysis protocol: To quantify the absolute abundance of every unique TCRbeta CDR3 region, sequences were collapsed and filtered. T cell fraction was estimated by normalizing TCRbeta template counts to usable DNA, which was measured by amplifying reference genes present in all nucleated cells. Repertoire TCRs were annotated as SARS-CoV-2-specific when V gene, CDR3 amino acid sequence and J gene were exactly matched to a known reactive TCR set. The reference SARS-CoV-2 TCR set came from MIRA and was filtered for enrichment in COVID-19-positive ImmuneCODE repertoires, removing public or cross-reactive TCRs. Using the MIRA antigens, annotated TCRs were further analysed by specific ORF or by position within an ORF. Breadth was defined as the number of annotated unique rearrangements divided by the total number of unique productive rearrangements, and depth was defined as the summed frequency of the annotated unique rearrangements. TCR breadth was compared between groups using two-sided Wilcoxon rank-sum tests. TCRdb retrieved this table from immuneACCESS and kept in-frame rearrangements only. Not all clones are present; in checked studies, unresolved V genes account for under half, and no reason is known for the remainder. Clone size and V and J calls were adopted from that table, with D and trimming inferred from the DNA. The sample records roughly 150,000 clones, 70% to 90% of which are singletons. 5% of the sample comes from the top ten.

The data are from a study of Ad26.COV2.S vaccination and SARS-CoV-2 variants (dated by TCRdb to 2020 to 2022). Broadly, across the study: TCRbeta repertoire sequencing served as the tool for gauging how specific and how broad the SARS-CoV-2-reactive T cell receptors were following Ad26.COV2.S vaccination. A total of roughly 30 samples were included in the TCR-sequenced set, comprising 19 Ad26.COV2.S vaccine recipients, 5 placebo recipients and 8 SARS-CoV-2 convalescent individuals. General findings and caveats noted by the study authors: After vaccination, substantial breadth of spike-specific CD8+ and CD4+ T cell responses was reported. The authors noted that the TCR breadth and depth analyses may have underestimated total T cell responses. Spike-specific TCR breadth was higher in Ad26.COV2.S recipients than in placebo recipients (P = 0.0014). Non-spike TCR breadth was comparable between vaccine and placebo recipients, consistent with the vaccine containing only spike.

Read against the paper, the sample's time point label means: individuals recovered from natural SARS-CoV-2 infection. This TCR derives from a human donor who had recovered from COVID-19. The chain joins TRBV28 to TRBJ1-2, with 9 bases aligning to TRBD1. Sample: peripheral blood, taken after recovery from COVID-19. Read as DNA, the sequence is TGTGCCAGCAGTTTTATCATCGGACAGGGGTATGGCTACACCTTC. This yields the protein CASSFIIGQGYGYTF.